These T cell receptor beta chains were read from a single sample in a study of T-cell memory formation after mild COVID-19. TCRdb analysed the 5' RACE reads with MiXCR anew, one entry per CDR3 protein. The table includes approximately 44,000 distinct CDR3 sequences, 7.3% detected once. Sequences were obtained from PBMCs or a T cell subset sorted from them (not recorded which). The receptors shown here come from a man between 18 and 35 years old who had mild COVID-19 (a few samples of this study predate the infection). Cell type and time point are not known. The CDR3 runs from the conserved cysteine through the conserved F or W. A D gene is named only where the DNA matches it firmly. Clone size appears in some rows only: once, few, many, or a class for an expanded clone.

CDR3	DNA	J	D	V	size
CASSLYGEAFF	TGTGCCAGCAGTTTATATGGGGAAGCTTTCTTT	TRBJ1-1	-	TRBV28	-
CASSLRRITEAFF	TGTGCCAGCAGCTTACGCCGGATCACTGAAGCTTTCTTT	TRBJ1-1	-	TRBV7-8	-
CASSPYTVSEQFF	TGTGCCAGCTCACCATATACCGTCAGTGAGCAGTTCTTC	TRBJ2-1	-	TRBV18	-
CASSLEAWSPNSPLHF	TGTGCCAGCAGCTTAGAGGCATGGAGCCCTAATTCACCCCTCCACTTT	TRBJ1-6	-	TRBV9	-
CATSGGVQETQYF	TGTGCCACCAGCGGGGGGGTCCAAGAGACCCAGTACTTC	TRBJ2-5	TRBD2	TRBV15	-
CASSQGAGQLTSGNTIYF	TGCGCCAGCAGCCAAGGAGCTGGACAGCTAACCTCTGGAAACACCATATATTTT	TRBJ1-3	-	TRBV4-3	many
CSVTPLTANYGYTF	TGCAGCGTGACGCCCCTAACAGCTAACTATGGCTACACCTTC	TRBJ1-2	-	TRBV29-1	-
CASRTTSTGTDTQYF	TGTGCCAGCAGAACGACTAGCACAGGCACAGATACGCAGTATTTT	TRBJ2-3	TRBD2	TRBV6-5	few
CASSLYLTGTDTQYF	TGTGCCAGCAGCTTGTATTTGACCGGCACAGATACGCAGTATTTT	TRBJ2-3	-	TRBV5-6	-
CASSRDRVRDEAFF	TGTGCCAGCAGCCGGGACAGGGTACGCGATGAAGCTTTCTTT	TRBJ1-1	TRBD1	TRBV7-9	few
CASSPTVNTEAFF	TGTGCCAGTAGTCCGACAGTGAACACTGAAGCTTTCTTT	TRBJ1-1	-	TRBV19	few
CASGAGATDTQYF	TGCGCCAGCGGGGCCGGGGCTACAGATACGCAGTATTTT	TRBJ2-3	-	TRBV5-1	-
CASSIGFRQSSATEAFF	TGTGCCAGTAGTATCGGGTTTAGACAGAGCTCCGCCACTGAAGCTTTCTTT	TRBJ1-1	-	TRBV19	few
CASSQGGTGELFF	TGTGCCAGCAGCCAAGGGGGAACCGGGGAGCTGTTTTTT	TRBJ2-2	-	TRBV3-1	-
CASRSRDNGNQPQHF	TGTGCCAGTAGGTCTCGGGACAATGGCAATCAGCCCCAGCATTTT	TRBJ1-5	-	TRBV19	many
CASSLGLAGYNEQFF	TGCGCCAGCAGCTTAGGACTAGCGGGCTACAATGAGCAGTTCTTC	TRBJ2-1	TRBD2	TRBV5-1	medium-sized
CASSVARGGYNEQFF	TGTGCCAGCAGCGTAGCAAGGGGGGGATACAATGAGCAGTTCTTC	TRBJ2-1	-	TRBV9	few
CASSPGQGFPTDTQYF	TGTGCCAGCAGCCCGGGACAGGGCTTTCCGACAGATACGCAGTATTTT	TRBJ2-3	TRBD1	TRBV7-9	many
CASSLTDGNRVDTQYF	TGTGCCAGCAGCTTGACGGACGGGAACCGAGTAGATACGCAGTATTTT	TRBJ2-3	-	TRBV5-6	medium-sized
CASSFRGGTGVNSPLHF	TGTGCCAGCAGCTTCCGCGGAGGGACAGGAGTTAATTCACCCCTACACTTT	TRBJ1-6	TRBD1	TRBV11-2	-
CASSFHRVAGTEQFF	TGTGCCAGCAGCTTCCACCGGGTCGCAGGAACTGAGCAGTTCTTC	TRBJ2-1	-	TRBV7-2	few
CASSDTGDLETQYF	TGTGCCAGCAGTGATACAGGGGATTTGGAGACCCAGTACTTC	TRBJ2-5	TRBD1	TRBV25-1	many
CASSLSEGAVTQYF	TGTGCCAGCAGCCTAAGTGAGGGGGCCGTGACCCAGTACTTC	TRBJ2-5	TRBD1	TRBV3-1	-
CSAGDRKETQYF	TGCAGTGCTGGGGACAGGAAAGAGACCCAGTACTTC	TRBJ2-5	TRBD1	TRBV20-1	-
CASSQAKTSGPTDTQYF	TGCGCCAGCAGCCAAGCTAAGACTAGCGGACCGACAGATACGCAGTATTTT	TRBJ2-3	TRBD2	TRBV5-1	many
CASSYVDWDTQYF	TGTGCCAGCAGCTACGTTGACTGGGATACGCAGTATTTT	TRBJ2-3	-	TRBV7-3	many
CASSLAREGNIQYF	TGTGCCAGCAGTTTAGCCAGGGAGGGAAACATTCAGTACTTC	TRBJ2-4	TRBD2	TRBV12-3/TRBV12-4	-
CASSGGFDSNTDTQYF	TGTGCCAGCAGTGGCGGATTCGACTCCAACACAGATACGCAGTATTTT	TRBJ2-3	-	TRBV2	-
CASSLAEDRAHGYTF	TGTGCCAGCAGCTTAGCGGAGGACAGGGCCCATGGCTACACCTTC	TRBJ1-2	TRBD1	TRBV7-2	few
CASSFLAGGFGQQYF	TGTGCCAGCAGTTTTCTGGCGGGGGGGTTTGGGCAGCAGTACTTC	TRBJ2-7	TRBD2	TRBV12-3/TRBV12-4	many
CASRSGGAGELFF	TGTGCCAGCAGGTCGGGTGGAGCCGGGGAGCTGTTTTTT	TRBJ2-2	-	TRBV6-5	medium-sized
CASSPTTPVNEQFF	TGTGCCAGCAGTCCCACGACGCCGGTCAATGAGCAGTTCTTC	TRBJ2-1	-	TRBV12-3/TRBV12-4	-
CASSVEGYEQVF	TGTGCCAGCAGCGTAGAGGGGTATGAGCAGGTCTTC	TRBJ2-1	-	TRBV9	-
CASSRATGGNEKLFF	TGTGCCAGCAGCCGGGCGACAGGGGGGAATGAAAAACTGTTTTTT	TRBJ1-4	TRBD1	TRBV3-1	few
CASSLSGTTTDTQYF	TGTGCCAGCAGCTTGTCCGGGACGACCACAGATACGCAGTATTTT	TRBJ2-3	-	TRBV7-8	many
CASSQESAGELFF	TGCGCCAGCAGCCAAGAGAGCGCCGGGGAGCTGTTTTTT	TRBJ2-2	-	TRBV4-3	few
CASSSTSGGLQETQYF	TGTGCCAGCAGTTCGACTAGCGGGGGGTTACAAGAGACCCAGTACTTC	TRBJ2-5	TRBD2	TRBV6-2/TRBV6-3	many
CASSQDGHQPQHF	TGTGCCAGCAGCCAAGATGGACATCAGCCCCAGCATTTT	TRBJ1-5	-	TRBV14	-
CASSLWVGNTEAFF	TGTGCCAGCAGTTTATGGGTTGGGAACACTGAAGCTTTCTTT	TRBJ1-1	-	TRBV27	few
CASTPAGGPGASTQYF	TGTGCCAGTACCCCGGCCGGGGGCCCCGGCGCGAGTACGCAGTATTTT	TRBJ2-3	-	TRBV19	few
CASSLTDEETQYF	TGCGCCAGCAGCTTGACAGATGAAGAGACCCAGTACTTC	TRBJ2-5	-	TRBV5-1	many
CASSPGTPGTEAFF	TGTGCCAGCAGCCCAGGGACCCCGGGCACTGAAGCTTTCTTT	TRBJ1-1	-	TRBV7-9	many
CASSSQRGGLNEQYF	TGTGCCAGCAGCTCTCAGCGGGGGGGCCTCAACGAGCAGTACTTC	TRBJ2-7	TRBD2	TRBV7-6	many
CATSDGGTEAFF	TGTGCCACCAGTGATGGGGGGACTGAAGCTTTCTTT	TRBJ1-1	-	TRBV24-1	-
CASSSGLAGGYNEQFF	TGCGCCAGCAGCTCCGGCCTAGCGGGGGGCTACAATGAGCAGTTCTTC	TRBJ2-1	TRBD2	TRBV5-1	-
CASSFYDEQFF	TGTGCCAGCAGTTTCTACGATGAGCAGTTCTTC	TRBJ2-1	-	TRBV12-3/TRBV12-4	medium-sized
CASSTPYGEQYF	TGTGCCAGCAGCACACCCTACGGCGAGCAGTACTTC	TRBJ2-7	-	TRBV7-9	-
CASSEVGQGQPQHF	TGTGCCAGCAGTGAGGTGGGGCAAGGTCAGCCCCAGCATTTT	TRBJ1-5	-	TRBV6-1	once
CASSRQASNYGYTF	TGTGCCAGCAGCCGACAGGCGTCTAACTATGGCTACACCTTC	TRBJ1-2	-	TRBV7-2	few
CSATDPSGGAGNEQFF	TGCAGTGCTACCGACCCTAGCGGGGGGGCGGGCAATGAGCAGTTCTTC	TRBJ2-1	TRBD2	TRBV20-1	-
CASSQNTGGYHTQYF	TGCGCCAGCAGCCAAAATACCGGGGGGTATCATACGCAGTATTTT	TRBJ2-3	TRBD2	TRBV4-1	many
CATAQGARNGYTF	TGTGCCACCGCACAGGGGGCCCGAAATGGCTACACCTTC	TRBJ1-2	TRBD1	TRBV7-9	many
CASSLEVGANTGELFF	TGCGCCAGCAGCTTGGAGGTCGGGGCGAACACCGGGGAGCTGTTTTTT	TRBJ2-2	-	TRBV5-1	many
CASSYSSGGNGETQYF	TGTGCCAGCAGTTACTCCTCGGGGGGGAACGGCGAGACCCAGTACTTC	TRBJ2-5	TRBD2	TRBV6-5	-
CASSFRGGAEETQYF	TGTGCCAGCAGTTTTCGGGGGGGCGCAGAGGAGACCCAGTACTTC	TRBJ2-5	TRBD2	TRBV12-3/TRBV12-4	-
CAIHGGQGMPNVLTF	TGTGCCATCCACGGGGGGCAGGGGATGCCCAACGTCCTGACTTTC	TRBJ2-6	-	TRBV10-3	-
CASSFSGPPDTQYF	TGTGCCAGCAGCTTTTCTGGCCCCCCAGATACGCAGTATTTT	TRBJ2-3	-	TRBV7-2	-